Listed here are 13 T cell receptor beta chains from one sample, sequenced in a study of identical twins listed by TCRdb under 2016. Libraries were prepared through 5' RACE. Sequencer: Illumina HiSeq 2000. TCRdb reanalyzed the raw reads on its own, using fastp at Q25 for trimming and MiXCR for clone calling, and kept in-frame beta chains. Rows matching on CDR3 protein sequence are summarized as one entry with the most common DNA and genes. The sample has roughly 750,000 distinct CDR3 sequences on record, about 20% of them singletons. Clones ranked in the top ten supply 4% to 4.5% of the sample. Separately, the same data were catalogued under a study of T cells expressing NK-cell markers.

Sequenced sample: PBMCs. These receptors came from a woman under 30 in good health.

The chain links TRBV3-1 to TRBJ2-1, with a tentative D call TRBD2 (6 bases). The CDR3 is 13 amino acids. The germline V and J ends were trimmed by 6 bases and 6 bases, with 12 bases remaining between them. In germline, CDR1 is LGHDT, CDR2 YNNKEL (reference sequence). DNA of the CDR3: TGTGCCAGCAGGACCCGGGGGACCAATGAGCAGTTCTTC. It specifies CASRTRGTNEQFF.

The chain has TRBV7-2 and TRBJ2-5, with D perhaps matching TRBD2 (6 bases). The CDR3 covers 15 residues. Trimming stripped 2 bases from V and 4 bases from J, with 14 bases between. From germline, CDR1 is SGHTA and CDR2 FQGNSA. CDR3 DNA sequence: TGTGCCAGCAGCTTATTTTCGGGGGAAACAGAGACCCAGTACTTC. Translated, it gives CASSLFSGETETQYF.

DNA for the CDR3: TGCGCCAGCAGCCAGACGGACAGCTCTGGAAACACCATATATTTT. Translation gives CASSQTDSSGNTIYF. The chain has TRBV4-3 and TRBJ1-3; tentative D call: TRBD1 (6 bases). Trimming shortened V by 3 bases and J by 0 bases, and 9 bases separated the two germline ends. The germline V gene has CDR1 LGHNA and CDR2 YSLEER. The CDR3 consists of 15 residues.

V is TRBV6-5 and J is TRBJ2-5; 11 bases are shared with TRBD2. Germline loops: CDR1 MNHEY, CDR2 SVGAGI. V gave up 0 bases and J gave up 2 bases; unmatched junction bases: 2. The CDR3 has 16 amino acids. CDR3 sequence (DNA): TGTGCCAGCAGTTACTCGAGACTAGCGGGGCAAGAGACCCAGTACTTC. Encoded protein: CASSYSRLAGQETQYF.

In its sample, this clonotype was seen a few times. This rearrangement joins TRBV18 to TRBJ2-2; D is undetermined. The CDR3 contains 15 residues. V was clipped by 0 bases and J by 4 bases, with 9 bases between them. Germline V CDR1 and CDR2: KGHSH, LQKENI. DNA for the CDR3: TGTGCCAGCTCACCACCCTTCCCGGGCACCGGGGAGCTGTTTTTT. Translation gives CASSPPFPGTGELFF.

On this clonotype itself: A junction boundary mismatches the germline segment, possibly from a read error. CDR3 in amino acids: CACSQGLAGPISYEQYF. DNA for the CDR3: TGTGCCTGCAGCCAAGGTCTGGCAGGGCCTATCTCCTACGAGCAGTACTTC. V and J are TRBV3-1 and TRBJ2-7; maybe TRBD1 (5 bases). Germline V gene lookup returns CDR1 LGHDT and CDR2 YNNKEL (reference sequence). CDR3 length equals 17 residues.

This sequence joins TRBV12-3 or TRBV12-4 and TRBJ2-3, with D possibly being TRBD1 or TRBD2 (5 bases each). V gave up 8 bases and J gave up 0 bases, with 15 bases separating them. This CDR3 has 15 amino acids. The CDR3 spells CASLTGTASTDTQYF. CDR3 sequence (DNA): TGTGCCAGCTTAACGGGGACGGCGAGCACAGATACGCAGTATTTT.

J is TRBJ2-7 and V is TRBV27, with a tentative D call TRBD2 (5 bases). Germline V lookup: CDR1 MNHEY, CDR2 SMNVEV (reference sequence). The germline V and J ends were trimmed by 3 bases and 2 bases, with 14 bases remaining between them. The CDR3 contains 15 residues. The CDR3 is CASSFTGSGTYEQYF. The CDR3 nucleotides are TGTGCCAGCAGTTTTACCGGCTCGGGAACCTACGAGCAGTACTTC.

This clonotype was detected many times. The chain joins TRBV29-1 to TRBJ2-3, with TRBD2 matching over 7 bases. Trimming cost V 7 bases and J 3 bases; bases outside gene matches: 16. CDR1 SQVTM and CDR2 ANQGSEA come from the germline V gene. The length of the CDR3 is 16 residues. The CDR3 nucleotides are TGCAGCGCCACAAGGCTTCGCGGGAGTGGTACAGATACGCAGTATTTT. Encoded protein: CSATRLRGSGTDTQYF.

This clonotype showed up many times. This chain joins TRBV20-1 and TRBJ2-7; TRBD2 matches at 8 bases. The CDR3 loop spans 14 amino acids. V lost 5 bases and J lost 4; bases outside the gene matches: 10. CDR1 and CDR2 (germline): DFQATT, SNEGSKA (reference sequence). CDR3 region: CSAAKPGLGYEQYF. DNA of the CDR3: TGCAGTGCTGCGAAGCCGGGACTAGGTTACGAGCAGTACTTC.

This clonotype was detected only a few times. This sequence joins TRBV5-1 and TRBJ2-7; 9 nucleotides align to TRBD2. CDR1 SGHRS and CDR2 YFSETQ come from the germline V gene. V dropped 1 base and J dropped 4; count of bases not matched to a gene: 3. The CDR3 extends over 14 amino acids. The CDR3, as DNA: TGCGCCAGCAGCTTGCTAGCGGGGTGGTACGAGCAGTACTTC. It translates to CASSLLAGWYEQYF.

This clonotype was counted between two and nine times. The chain recombines TRBV5-1 with TRBJ2-7; tentative D call: TRBD2 (6 bases). V was pared by 0 bases and J by 9 bases, with 16 bases between. The CDR3 totals 14 residues. CDR1 SGHRS and CDR2 YFSETQ come from the germline V gene. DNA of the CDR3: TGCGCCAGCAGCTTGGCGGGACTCCCATCGGCGCAGTACTTC. Translated: CASSLAGLPSAQYF.

This chain connects TRBV12-3 or TRBV12-4 to TRBJ2-7, with 8 positions matching TRBD1. The CDR3 has 15 amino acids. V lost 4 bases to trimming and J lost 7 bases; unmatched junction nucleotides: 12. The CDR3 DNA reads as TGTGCCAGCAGTTCCCGGGACAGGTTTGGGGGAGAGCAGTACTTC. Its translation is CASSSRDRFGGEQYF.